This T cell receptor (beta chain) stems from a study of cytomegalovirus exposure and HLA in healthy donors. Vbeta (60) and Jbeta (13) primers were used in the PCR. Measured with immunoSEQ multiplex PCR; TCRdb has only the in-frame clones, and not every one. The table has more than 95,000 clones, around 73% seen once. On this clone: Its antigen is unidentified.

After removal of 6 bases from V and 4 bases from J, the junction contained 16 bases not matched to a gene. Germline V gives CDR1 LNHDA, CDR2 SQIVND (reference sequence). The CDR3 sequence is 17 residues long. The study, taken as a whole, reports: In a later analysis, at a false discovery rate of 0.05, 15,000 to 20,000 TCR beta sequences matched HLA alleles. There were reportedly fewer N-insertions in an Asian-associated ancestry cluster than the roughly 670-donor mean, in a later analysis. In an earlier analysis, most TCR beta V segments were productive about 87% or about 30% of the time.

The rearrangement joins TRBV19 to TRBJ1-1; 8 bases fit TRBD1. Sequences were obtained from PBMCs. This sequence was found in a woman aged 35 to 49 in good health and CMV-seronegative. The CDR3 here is CASSDQNGGQALTEAFF. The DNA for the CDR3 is TGTGCCAGTAGCGACCAAAACGGGGGACAGGCCCTCACTGAAGCTTTCTTT.